The clone carrying this T cell receptor (beta chain) was seen a handful of times. What it recognizes is unknown. This specimen comes from a study of cytomegalovirus exposure and HLA in healthy donors. It was with 60 Vbeta and 13 Jbeta primers that the PCR ran. This table comes from immunoSEQ multiplex PCR, and its TCRdb copy is limited to in-frame clones, with some not included. The sample lists some 150,000 clones; 70% to 85% were seen once. CDR3 size: 17 residues. Trimming cost V 1 base and J 0 bases; bases outside gene matches: 6. In germline, CDR1 is SGHAT, CDR2 FQDESV (reference sequence). Study outcomes and limitations: Further analysis was carried out later, and it showed several of the most significant clusters appearing linked to common viral pathogens. Productive rates of about 90% or about 30% were seen for most TCR beta V segments in an earlier analysis. In a later analysis, TCR association rates varied by HLA locus: DRB1 most, HLA-C fewest. Some highly shared sequence variants likely arose as a pipeline artifact.

Sequencing used PBMCs. The rearrangement joins TRBV11-1 to TRBJ2-3; 8 bases map to TRBD2. This TCR was recovered from a woman aged 25 to 39 in good health and CMV-seronegative. Here the CDR3 DNA reads TGTGCCAGCAGCTTAGAGCTAGCTAGCGGGAGCACAGATACGCAGTATTTT. Its translation: CASSLELASGSTDTQYF.